This T cell receptor (beta chain) was recorded in a study of T cells in localized non-small cell lung cancer. Findings and caveats of the study: Highest T cell clonality was seen in uninvolved adjacent lung, surpassing that measured in tumor.

Data came from immunoSEQ multiplex PCR; TCRdb stores just in-frame clones and leaves some out. The sample records 25,000 to 30,000 clones, 70% to 90% being singletons. Remarks on this clone: The antigen remains undetermined.

CDR1 and CDR2 (germline): LGHNA, YNFKEQ. The CDR3 sequence is 12 residues long. V lost 0 bases and J 10 bases, leaving 6 bases between the germline ends. The sample consisted of peripheral blood, taken before any cancer treatment. The clonotype comes from a woman aged 18 to 55 with stage I lung adenocarcinoma. The V gene is TRBV4-2, the J gene TRBJ2-2; D remains unclear. The CDR3 region has the DNA TGTGCCAGCAGCCAAGATCCCCAGGAGCTGTTTTTT. Its translation is CASSQDPQELFF.